The 20 T cell receptor beta chains below come from one sample, sequenced in a study of cytomegalovirus exposure and HLA in healthy donors. The PCR used 60 Vbeta and 13 Jbeta primers. Profiled with immunoSEQ multiplex PCR; TCRdb holds only in-frame clones, not every one. This sample's clone table lists some 110,000 clones. Sequences were obtained from PBMCs. Source of these receptors: a man aged 25 to 45 in good health and CMV-seronegative.

The CDR3 reads CASSNGQESSYEQYF. The CDR3 DNA reads TGTGCCAGCAGCAATGGACAGGAGAGCTCCTACGAGCAGTACTTC. The chain links TRBV7-8 to TRBJ2-7; TRBD1 matches at 7 bases. The CDR3 runs 15 residues. The germline V gene encodes CDR1 SGHVS and CDR2 FQNEAQ. J lost 0 bases, V lost 5 bases, and 7 bases had no gene match.

The chain is built from TRBV2 and TRBJ1-4; D not resolved. The CDR3 loop spans 12 amino acids. Germline CDR1 reads SNHLY; CDR2 reads FYNNEI. The V end lost 8 bases, the J end lost 6 bases, and 10 bases lay between the germline ends. Here the CDR3 reads CASGEFDEKLFF. The CDR3 DNA sequence: TGTGCCAGCGGGGAGTTTGATGAAAAACTGTTTTTT.

The V gene is TRBV11-2, the J gene TRBJ1-2; tentative D call: TRBD1 (5 bases). Germline V gives CDR1 SGHAT, CDR2 FQNNGV. Trimming took off 0 bases at V and 6 bases at J, with 8 bases between the two ends. The CDR3 has 13 residues. CDR3 region: CASSLDRDHGYTF. The CDR3 region has the DNA TGTGCCAGCAGCTTAGACAGGGATCATGGCTACACCTTC.

The chain joins TRBV10-3 to TRBJ2-2, with D unclear. Germline CDR1 ENHRY, CDR2 SYGVKD. V lost 4 bases and J 1 base, leaving 10 bases between the germline ends. This CDR3 has 15 residues. CDR3 DNA: TGTGCCATCAGTGGGGCAGCTCAGAACACCGGGGAGCTGTTTTTT. It translates to CAISGAAQNTGELFF.

The genes are TRBV5-6 and TRBJ1-3; TRBD1 agrees at 10 bases. V shed 4 bases, J shed 0 bases, and the junction held 4 bases outside the gene matches. The CDR3 has 16 amino acids. Germline V gene sequence: CDR1 SGHDT, CDR2 YYEEEE. The CDR3 DNA reads TGTGCCAGCAGCCCAAGGGACAGGGGCTCTGGAAACACCATATATTTT. Translation gives CASSPRDRGSGNTIYF. The whole variable domain, remainder taken from reference TRBV5-6 and TRBJ1-3, is DAGVTQSPTHLIKTRGQQVTLRCSPKSGHDTVSWYQQALGQGPQFIFQYYEEEERQRGNFPDRFSGHQFPNYSSELNVNALLLGDSALYLCASSPRDRGSGNTIYFGEGSWLTVV.

The rearrangement joins TRBV11-2 to TRBJ1-2, with TRBD1 matching over 8 bases. The J segment lost 5 bases and the V segment lost 5 bases, leaving 13 bases of the junction unmatched. Germline CDR1 reads SGHAT; CDR2 reads FQNNGV. This CDR3 has 16 residues. In DNA, the CDR3 is TGTGCCAGCAGCCCCACGCCGGGACAGGTTATATATGGCTACACCTTC. Translating it yields CASSPTPGQVIYGYTF.

J is TRBJ2-4 and V is TRBV6-5; TRBD1 aligns across 8 bases. The CDR3 consists of 15 residues. CDR1 is MNHEY, CDR2 SVGAGI, per germline. The V segment lost 4 bases and the J segment 2 bases; nucleotides outside the gene matches: 4. The CDR3 region is CASSSPGGPKNIQYF. For the CDR3, the DNA is TGTGCCAGCAGTTCTCCAGGGGGCCCCAAAAACATTCAGTACTTC.

The chain has TRBV15 and TRBJ1-4, with D possibly matching TRBD1 (5 bases). Germline lookup yields CDR1 LNHNV and CDR2 YYDKDF (reference sequence). The CDR3 consists of 16 residues. The germline V and J ends were trimmed by 0 bases and 4 bases, with 12 bases remaining between them. The CDR3, as DNA: TGTGCCACCAGCAGAGATCGGGGGTTTAATAATGAAAAACTGTTTTTT. It is translated as CATSRDRGFNNEKLFF. Combining the CDR3 with reference TRBV15 and TRBJ1-4 gives the whole variable domain DAMVIQNPRYQVTQFGKPVTLSCSQTLNHNVMYWYQQKSSQAPKLLFHYYDKDFNNEADTPDNFQSRRPNTSFCFLDIRSPGLGDTAMYLCATSRDRGFNNEKLFFGSGTQLSVL.

Points on this clone: The sample contains more than one DNA sequence encoding this CDR3. The V gene is TRBV28, the J gene TRBJ1-2; 12 nucleotides align to TRBD1. CDR3 size: 16 residues. J gave up 2 bases and V 1 base, and 2 bases lay outside the gene matches. Germline loops: CDR1 MDHEN, CDR2 SYDVKM. The CDR3 here is CASSLLGTGGNYGYTF. CDR3 in DNA: TGTGCCAGCAGTTTATTGGGGACAGGGGGCAACTATGGCTACACCTTC.

The V call is TRBV19, the J call TRBJ2-5; tentatively, D is TRBD1 (6 bases). Germline V gene sequence: CDR1 LNHDA, CDR2 SQIVND (reference sequence). The V end lost 6 bases, the J end lost 5 bases, and 16 bases lay between the germline ends. This CDR3 contains 14 residues. CDR3 DNA: TGTGCCAGTAGCTTACAGGGAATCAGGGAGACCCAGTACTTC. Translation gives CASSLQGIRETQYF.

The V gene is TRBV7-9, the J gene TRBJ2-1, with D maybe TRBD2 (5 bases). Trimming removed 5 bases at V and 0 bases at J, with 11 bases between. This CDR3 comprises 15 residues. Germline lookup yields CDR1 SEHNR and CDR2 FQNEAQ (reference sequence). The CDR3 DNA reads as TGTGCCAGCAGCCTCGACTACTTCTCCTACAATGAGCAGTTCTTC. It specifies CASSLDYFSYNEQFF.

CDR3 protein: CASSSPGQGLYEQYF. DNA of the CDR3: TGTGCCAGTAGTAGCCCGGGACAGGGGCTTTACGAGCAGTACTTC. The J gene is TRBJ2-7, the V gene TRBV19, with 10 bases aligning to TRBD1. V shed 4 bases, J shed 4 bases, and the junction held 7 bases outside the gene matches. Germline values: CDR1 LNHDA, CDR2 SQIVND (reference sequence). The CDR3 runs to 15 residues.

V gene TRBV9 combines with J gene TRBJ1-4; weak D call: TRBD1 (5 bases). CDR1 and CDR2 (germline): SGDLS, YYNGEE. This CDR3 comprises 14 residues. V lost 4 bases and J lost 8, with 15 bases in between. CDR3 region: CASSPTGGREKLFF. CDR3 sequence (DNA): TGTGCCAGCAGCCCCACGGGGGGTAGGGAAAAACTGTTTTTT. The full variable domain, rest sourced from reference TRBV9 and TRBJ1-4, is DSGVTQTPKHLITATGQRVTLRCSPRSGDLSVYWYQQSLDQGLQFLIQYYNGEERAKGNILERFSAQQFPDLHSELNLSSLELGDSALYFCASSPTGGREKLFFGSGTQLSVL.

The chain is built from TRBV5-1 and TRBJ2-3; 10 bases align to TRBD2. The CDR3 has 16 amino acids. With V trimmed by 3 bases and J by 2 bases, 6 bases remained unmatched. Germline CDR1 SGHRS, CDR2 YFSETQ. The CDR3 loop reads CASSSITSGTTDTQYF. The DNA of the CDR3 is TGCGCCAGCAGCTCAATTACTAGCGGGACCACAGATACGCAGTATTTT. The whole variable domain, filled in from reference TRBV5-1 and TRBJ2-3, reads KAGVTQTPRYLIKTRGQQVTLSCSPISGHRSVSWYQQTPGQGLQFLFEYFSETQRNKGNFPGRFSGRQFSNSRSEMNVSTLELGDSALYLCASSSITSGTTDTQYFGPGTRLTVL.

J is TRBJ1-2 and V is TRBV29-1, with D perhaps matching TRBD1 (5 bases). The germline CDR1 and CDR2 sequences are SQVTM and ANQGSEA. With 5 bases removed from V and 6 bases from J, the gap between germline ends came to 19 bases. The CDR3 has 14 residues. For the CDR3, the DNA is TGCAGCGTTCAACACCGGGGGAACGAGGATGGCTACACCTTC. This translates into CSVQHRGNEDGYTF.

The chain combines TRBV28 with TRBJ1-4; D call uncertain. Trimming left V 5 bases short and J 0 bases short, with 10 bases between. This CDR3 spans 15 amino acids. CDR1 is MDHEN, CDR2 SYDVKM, per germline. CDR3 amino acids: CASSRRDPTNEKLFF. CDR3 nucleotide sequence: TGTGCCAGCAGTCGGCGGGATCCAACTAATGAAAAACTGTTTTTT.

This chain joins TRBV27 and TRBJ1-2; weak D call: TRBD1 (5 bases). The V and J ends lost 5 bases and 7 bases respectively, with 17 bases between them. The germline CDR1 and CDR2 sequences are MNHEY and SMNVEV (reference sequence). The CDR3 extends over 14 amino acids. The CDR3 coding sequence is TGTGCCAGCAGTCTGCGGGGCCTTTCTTTTGGCTACACCTTC. Its translation: CASSLRGLSFGYTF.

The rearrangement links TRBV4-2 to TRBJ2-5, with 8 bases identical to TRBD2. Germline lookup yields CDR1 LGHNA and CDR2 YNFKEQ. V shed 4 bases and J 4 bases; nucleotides not matched to a gene: 2. The CDR3 spans 13 residues. The CDR3 DNA follows: TGTGCCAGCAGCCTGGGACTAGGAGAGACCCAGTACTTC. Translated: CASSLGLGETQYF.

This sequence joins TRBV5-6 and TRBJ1-1; the match to TRBD1 covers 9 bases. CDR1 and CDR2 from the germline V gene are SGHDT and YYEEEE. V shed 3 bases and J 10 bases; nucleotides not matched to a gene: 10. The CDR3 loop spans 14 amino acids. CDR3 amino acids: CASSSHPGQGRAFF. The CDR3 nucleotides are TGTGCCAGCAGCTCCCACCCCGGACAGGGGCGAGCTTTCTTT.

The rearrangement links TRBV21-1 to TRBJ2-2; the D call in the table, TRBD1, was not verified against the DNA. TRBV21-1 is assigned pseudogene status. This CDR3 has 16 residues. The CDR3 sequence is CASSKLGTANTGELFF. The CDR3 bases are TGTGCCAGCAGCAAATTGGGGACAGCGAACACCGGGGAGCTGTTTTTT.